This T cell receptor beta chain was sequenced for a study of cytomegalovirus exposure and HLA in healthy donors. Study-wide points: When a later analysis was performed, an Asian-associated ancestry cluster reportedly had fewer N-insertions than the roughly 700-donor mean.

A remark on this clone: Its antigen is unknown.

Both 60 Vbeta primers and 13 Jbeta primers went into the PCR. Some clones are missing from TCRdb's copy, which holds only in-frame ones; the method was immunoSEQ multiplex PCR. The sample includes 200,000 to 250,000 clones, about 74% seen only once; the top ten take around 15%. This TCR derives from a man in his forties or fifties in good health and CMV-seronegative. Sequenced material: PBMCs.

The CDR3 loop reads CASTPAGGTFHEQYF. In DNA, the CDR3 is TGTGCCAGCACTCCGGCCGGCGGGACCTTTCATGAGCAGTACTTC. The chain has TRBV28 and TRBJ2-7, with D possibly matching TRBD2 (6 bases). V dropped 7 bases and J dropped 7 bases, with 23 bases sitting between them. The CDR3 runs 15 residues. Germline-derived CDR1 and CDR2 are MDHEN and SYDVKM.